Each of the 9 T cell receptor beta chains below was sequenced from the same sample in a study of shared clonotypes between healthy human individuals. Profiling relied on immunoSEQ multiplex PCR, and the TCRdb table lists in-frame clones only, not all of them. The repertoire holds about 2,200,000 clones, with under 95% as singletons. CD8 cells regarded as naive lacked CD45RO, were positively chosen for CCR7, and omitted terminally differentiated effector memory CD45RA+ cells. Sample: naive CD8+ T cells from PBMCs. Every receptor here comes from a man between 18 and 35 years old in good health. Some clones in this sample may be carry-over from other donors' samples.

V and J are TRBV7-6 and TRBJ2-7; no firm D call. Trimming removed 5 bases from V and 4 bases from J, with 15 bases in between. Germline CDR1 reads SGHVS; CDR2 reads FNYEAQ. This CDR3 comprises 14 residues. CDR3: CASSPSFGEYEQYF. CDR3 nucleotide sequence: TGTGCCAGCAGCCCCTCTTTCGGAGAATACGAGCAGTACTTC.

The rearrangement joins TRBV28 to TRBJ2-7; possible D gene TRBD1, 5 bases. Looked up from germline, CDR1 is MDHEN and CDR2 is SYDVKM. V was cut by 6 bases and J by 4 bases, with 10 bases left in between. The CDR3 consists of 12 residues. As DNA, the CDR3 is TGTGCCAGCAGCTATGACAGATACGAGCAGTACTTC. It encodes CASSYDRYEQYF.

This rearrangement joins TRBV7-3 to TRBJ2-3; 13 positions match TRBD2. The trim removed 4 bases at V and 6 bases at J, leaving 10 bases unmatched. The CDR3 sequence is 17 residues long. The germline V gene has CDR1 SGHTA and CDR2 FQGTGA. This chain's CDR3 is CASSSHAGTSGTDTQYF. CDR3 bases: TGTGCCAGCAGCTCCCATGCCGGGACTAGCGGGACTGATACGCAGTATTTT.

The genes are TRBV19 and TRBJ2-3; no reliable D call. The CDR3 contains 12 residues. Germline CDR1 is LNHDA and CDR2 is SQIVND (reference sequence). Trimming pared 5 bases from V and 2 bases from J, leaving 5 bases between. The CDR3 region is CASSLATDTQYF. The CDR3 DNA is TGTGCCAGTAGTCTTGCCACAGATACGCAGTATTTT.

This rearrangement joins TRBV9 to TRBJ2-1; TRBD2 matches at 7 bases. With 2 bases clipped from V and 0 bases from J, the junction kept 8 bases outside the gene matches. The CDR3 spans 17 residues. Germline-derived CDR1 and CDR2 are SGDLS and YYNGEE. The CDR3 DNA reads as TGTGCCAGCAGCGTGATTAGCGGGTACAGCTCCTACAATGAGCAGTTCTTC. Translating it yields CASSVISGYSSYNEQFF.

Here the CDR3 DNA reads TGCGCCAGCAGCCAGGGATACAGGGGACCTAATGAAAAACTGTTTTTT. The encoded protein is CASSQGYRGPNEKLFF. The chain recombines TRBV5-1 with TRBJ1-4, with 7 positions matching TRBD1. Per the germline V gene, CDR1 is SGHRS and CDR2 is YFSETQ. V lost 4 bases and J lost 3; bases outside the gene matches: 9. CDR3 size: 16 residues.

The CDR3, as DNA: TGCGCCAGCAGCCAAGATCTCGGTACAGAAAGCTCCTACGAGCAGTACTTC. It is translated as CASSQDLGTESSYEQYF. The V call is TRBV4-3, the J call TRBJ2-7; D gene unclear. This CDR3 has 17 amino acids. The V and J ends lost 0 bases and 0 bases respectively, with 15 bases between them. Germline V lookup: CDR1 LGHNA, CDR2 YSLEER.

This clone was detected only a few times. Other nucleotide sequences from this sample produce the same CDR3. The chain has TRBV9 and TRBJ1-1; D is possibly TRBD1 (6 bases). V was shortened by 4 bases and J by 1 base, with 8 bases between the two germline ends. The CDR3 spans 13 residues. Germline V lookup: CDR1 SGDLS, CDR2 YYNGEE. CDR3 in amino acids: CASSPTGNTEAFF. CDR3 nucleotide sequence: TGTGCCAGCAGCCCGACAGGGAACACTGAAGCTTTCTTT.

The chain combines TRBV5-1 with TRBJ2-5; D call uncertain. CDR3 length: 15 residues. CDR1 is SGHRS and CDR2 is YFSETQ in the germline V gene. V lost 4 bases to trimming and J lost 4 bases, with 17 bases between them. In nucleotides, the CDR3 is TGCGCCAGCAGCCCGAGACCGACCTGGGGAGAGACCCAGTACTTC. It encodes CASSPRPTWGETQYF.